The next 17 T cell receptor beta chains were all read from a single sample in a study of CD8 T cells in Susac syndrome. Random hexamers primed reverse transcription of about 0.45 to 1 ug RNA. TCRdb reanalysed the immunoSEQ multiplex PCR reads using MiXCR and keeps one entry per CDR3 protein. The sample gives about 290,000 distinct CDR3 sequences, roughly 85% of which show up once; 0.21% is in the top ten. Sample: CD8+ T cells from PBMCs. The source is a human donor with multiple sclerosis.

The chain recombines TRBV4-3 with TRBJ2-3, with D uncertain. Trimming removed 0 bases at V and 1 base at J, with 5 bases between. The CDR3 has 14 residues. The germline gives CDR1 LGHNA, CDR2 YSLEER. The CDR3, as DNA: TGCGCCAGCAGCCAAGATTGGGGCACAGATACGCAGTATTTT. Translating it yields CASSQDWGTDTQYF.

The CDR3 region is CASSGRGKDEQYF. Written as DNA, the CDR3 is TGTGCCAGCAGCGGTCGAGGGAAGGACGAGCAGTACTTC. The chain recombines TRBV11-3 with TRBJ2-7; TRBD2 is a possible D gene (5 bases). Germline V gene data show CDR1 as SGHNT and CDR2 as YENEEA. The CDR3 has 13 amino acids. Trimming removed 5 bases from V and 5 bases from J, with 13 bases in between.

The V and J genes are TRBV30 and TRBJ2-3; D may be TRBD2 (6 bases). This CDR3 has 11 amino acids. The germline V and J ends were trimmed by 5 bases and 6 bases, with 9 bases remaining between them. Germline CDR1 GTSNPN, CDR2 SVGIG (reference sequence). CDR3 region: CAWDGGDTQYF. The CDR3 nucleotides are TGTGCCTGGGACGGAGGGGATACGCAGTATTTT.

This clonotype showed up just a few times. The chain recombines TRBV7-6 with TRBJ2-7; either TRBD1 or TRBD2 may supply D (5 bases each). Between the trimmed V and J ends, which lost 2 bases and 3 bases, there was a span of 17 bases. The CDR3 is 16 residues long. Germline loops: CDR1 SGHVS, CDR2 FNYEAQ. Here the CDR3 DNA reads TGTGCCAGCAGCTTAAGCACGAGACTGGGGGACTACGAGCAGTACTTC. This encodes CASSLSTRLGDYEQYF.

This clonotype was recorded a few times. The chain couples TRBV7-6 to TRBJ2-7; 12 positions agree with TRBD2. V trimming: 2 bases; J trimming: 7 bases; junction bases outside the gene matches: 3. CDR1 SGHVS and CDR2 FNYEAQ come from the germline V gene. This CDR3 is 14 amino acids long. The DNA of the CDR3 is TGTGCCAGCAGCTTACTAGCGGGAGGGGATGAGCAGTACTTC. It translates to CASSLLAGGDEQYF.

This chain connects TRBV6-1 to TRBJ2-7; 8 nucleotides align to TRBD1. Germline CDR1 and CDR2: MNHNS and SASEGT. The CDR3 is 17 amino acids. The V segment lost 5 bases and the J segment 1 base; nucleotides outside the gene matches: 13. The chain's CDR3 is CASSTYRSGTGSYEQYF. The CDR3 DNA reads as TGTGCCAGCAGTACCTACAGATCCGGGACAGGTTCCTACGAGCAGTACTTC.

As DNA, the CDR3 is TGTGCCAGCAGCCAAGAAGCAGGTAGCACAGATACGCAGTATTTT. Translation gives CASSQEAGSTDTQYF. The chain recombines TRBV14 with TRBJ2-3; D not certain. Germline CDR1 and CDR2: SGHDN and FVKESK. There are 15 residues in the CDR3. The V gene lost 0 bases and the J gene lost 0 bases, with 7 bases spanning the gap. The variable domain in full, with the rest retrieved from reference TRBV14 and TRBJ2-3, is EAGVTQFPSHSVIEKGQTVTLRCDPISGHDNLYWYRRVMGKEIKFLLHFVKESKQDESGMPNNRFLAERTGGTYSTLKVQPAELEDSGVYFCASSQEAGSTDTQYFGPGTRLTVL.

V gene TRBV29-1 combines with J gene TRBJ1-2, with D possibly being TRBD1 (6 bases). The CDR3 is made up of 14 amino acids. The V gene's germline CDR1 is SQVTM and CDR2 ANQGSEA. Trimming shortened V by 1 base and J by 2 bases, and 11 bases separated the two germline ends. This CDR3 reads CSVEGQVLNYGYTF. As DNA, the CDR3 is TGCAGCGTTGAAGGACAGGTCCTCAACTATGGCTACACCTTC.

The gene calls are TRBV2 and TRBJ2-5; D gene unclear. CDR3 length: 14 residues. V lost 3 bases, J lost 2 bases, and 10 bases lay in between. Germline V gives CDR1 SNHLY, CDR2 FYNNEI. CDR3 protein: CASSDLGFQETQYF. In nucleotides, the CDR3 is TGTGCCAGCAGTGACTTGGGCTTTCAAGAGACCCAGTACTTC.

The genes are TRBV30 and TRBJ1-2; D not certain. The V end lost 4 bases, the J end lost 8 bases, and 17 bases lay between the germline ends. There are 13 residues in the CDR3. Germline loops: CDR1 GTSNPN, CDR2 SVGIG (reference sequence). The CDR3 spells CAWNIYAEEGYTF. CDR3 in DNA: TGTGCCTGGAATATATACGCGGAGGAAGGCTACACCTTC.

This sequence joins TRBV6-1 and TRBJ1-1; no clear D gene. Per germline, CDR1 MNHNS and CDR2 SASEGT. This CDR3 has 12 residues. V lost 5 bases and J lost 7, with 11 bases in between. CDR3 sequence (DNA): TGTGCCAGCAGTTCCCTCCTCTATGAAGCTTTCTTT. Translated: CASSSLLYEAFF.

This chain uses TRBV30 with TRBJ2-2; 15 nucleotides agree with TRBD2. Germline CDR1 and CDR2: GTSNPN and SVGIG (reference sequence). There are 17 residues in the CDR3. Trimming removed 3 bases from V and 5 bases from J; junction bases left unmatched: 7. CDR3 sequence reads: CAWSGLAGGPYTGELFF. The CDR3 region has the DNA TGTGCCTGGAGCGGACTAGCGGGAGGGCCGTATACCGGGGAGCTGTTTTTT. Drawing the rest from reference TRBV30 and TRBJ2-2, the complete variable domain is SQTIHQWPATLVQPVGSPLSLECTVEGTSNPNLYWYRQAAGRGLQLLFYSVGIGQISSEVPQNLSASRPQDRQFILSSKKLLLSDSGFYLCAWSGLAGGPYTGELFFGEGSRLTVL.

The chain couples TRBV4-1 to TRBJ2-1; 7 bases fit TRBD1. V dropped 5 bases and J dropped 0; count of bases not matched to a gene: 4. Germline V CDR1 and CDR2: MGHRA, YSYEKL. The CDR3 is 15 amino acids. CDR3 region: CASSVHRGSYNEQFF. DNA for the CDR3: TGCGCCAGCAGCGTTCACAGGGGCTCCTACAATGAGCAGTTCTTC.

DNA of the CDR3: TGTGCCAGCAGTTACGTTCCGGGGCTCTGGGCTGAAGCTTTCTTT. Its translation: CASSYVPGLWAEAFF. The J gene is TRBJ1-1, the V gene TRBV6-2 or TRBV6-3; a weak D match, TRBD1 (5 bases). The germline V gene has CDR1 MNHEY and CDR2 SVGEGT. The CDR3 extends over 15 amino acids. Trimming stripped 2 bases from V and 6 bases from J, with 16 bases between.

The rearrangement links TRBV4-1 to TRBJ2-1; 11 bases are a match to TRBD2. Germline assignment: CDR1 MGHRA and CDR2 YSYEKL. The CDR3 length is 15 residues. The trim removed 1 base at V and 7 bases at J, leaving 3 bases unmatched. Here the CDR3 DNA reads TGCGCCAGCAGCCAAGCTAGCGGGAGGAGAAATGAGCAGTTCTTC. Translation: CASSQASGRRNEQFF.

The J gene is TRBJ2-2, the V gene TRBV9; the D call may be TRBD1 or TRBD2 (5 bases each). Germline CDR1 reads SGDLS; CDR2 reads YYNGEE. The CDR3 totals 15 residues. Trimming left V 3 bases short and J 0 bases short, with 9 bases between. The CDR3 protein is CASSGQGANTGELFF. The CDR3 DNA sequence: TGTGCCAGCAGCGGTCAGGGAGCGAACACCGGGGAGCTGTTTTTT.

V gene TRBV19 combines with J gene TRBJ2-2; 9 bases fit TRBD2. This CDR3 has 16 residues. Trimming removed 7 bases from V and 4 bases from J; junction bases left unmatched: 10. CDR1 LNHDA and CDR2 SQIVND come from the germline V gene (reference sequence). CDR3 amino acids: CASIAPAGGFTGELFF. The CDR3 DNA reads as TGTGCCAGTATAGCCCCAGCGGGAGGTTTCACCGGGGAGCTGTTTTTT.